This T cell receptor (beta chain) is drawn from a study of CD8 T cells in Susac syndrome (dated by TCRdb to about 2019). Background on the whole study: The study used repertoire sequencing to test whether antigen drove CD8+ T cell activation and differentiation in Susac syndrome. Broader findings and caveats from the paper: The study acknowledged that relatively few individuals were included in the TCR sequencing and HLA analysis.

V lost 9 bases and J lost 10 bases; the stretch between them is 19 bases long. In the germline V gene, CDR1 corresponds to MNHNS and CDR2 to SASEGT. The CDR3 covers 12 residues, taking in both the cysteine and the phenylalanine. The entry retains the CDR3 DNA only, 36 bases that are in frame from base 1. RNA was extracted using the RNeasy kit, and 0.5 to 1 microgram was reverse transcribed with random hexamers. TCR beta CDR3 regions were amplified with the immunoSEQ multiplex PCR assay covering 54 Vbeta and 13 Jbeta segments. To correct PCR amplification bias, a synthetic template baseline was used for both primer optimization and computational correction. From the authors' description of their analysis: Reads were annotated to V, D and J genes per IMGT and analyzed with immunoSEQ Analyzer, keeping only productive sequences. To calculate clonality, Shannon entropy was normalized by log2 of the number of productive unique sequences and then subtracted from one. For each patient and control, public and private clones were evaluated within the 100 most prevalent clones. A clone was defined as Susac-specific if it was absent from the healthy and MS cohorts, from approximately 980 published viral clones and from other ImmuneACCESS disease sequences. Through fastp at Q25 and MiXCR, TCRdb rebuilt clones from the public reads, retaining in-frame beta chains. Rows with a matching CDR3 protein are joined into one entry that keeps the most common DNA and genes. The V and J calls come from TCRdb's annotation, not from the publication. Within this sample are about 210,000 distinct CDR3 sequences, with 95% of them counted one time only. The ten largest account for less than 0.095% of the sample.

Peripheral blood CD8+ and CD4+ T cells from healthy donors, Susac syndrome patients and multiple sclerosis patients were profiled by high-throughput TCR beta sequencing. The multiple sclerosis controls were treatment-naive patients who had stable or active relapsing-remitting disease and met the revised McDonald criteria. Bulk CD8+ and CD4+ T cells were purified by magnetic negative isolation, while CD8+ TEMRA cells were enriched using FACS. Blood was collected in EDTA tubes and processed within 24 hours, with PBMCs isolated through density gradient centrifugation. PBMCs intended for TCR sequencing were cryopreserved in liquid nitrogen and were subsequently thawed in a 37 degrees C water bath. The sorted or isolated CD4+, CD8+ and CD8+ TEMRA cells reached a purity of at least 90%. This clonotype was recorded once. What this receptor recognizes is not known. No base quality information exists; no much larger clone differs at one position. Weak support is all one read offers.

The chain links TRBV6-1 with TRBJ2-7; a confident D gene designation cannot be given. Sequencing input: CD4+ T cells from PBMCs. This sequence originates from a human donor with multiple sclerosis. The CDR3 protein sequence reads: CASSFPQVLQYF. The DNA sequence is TGTGCCAGTTCTTTCCCTCAGGTGCTTCAGTACTTC.